The 28 T cell receptor beta chains below all came from one sample that was sequenced in a study of Ad26.COV2.S vaccination and SARS-CoV-2 variants (dated by TCRdb to 2020 to 2022). Libraries came from the immunoSEQ multiplex PCR assay. Entries here come from immuneACCESS through TCRdb and include only in-frame sequences with V and J called. Some clones fail to appear in such tables; in the studies checked, an unresolved V gene covers under half of the shortfall, and the cause of the remainder is unknown. The sample data list about 680,000 clones, and roughly 90% of these were observed just once. About 1.5% of the sample comes from the top ten. The sample's treatment or condition, from its label and the paper: approximately 18 received Ad26.COV2.S at low or high dose, single or two shots; about 5 received placebo; per-sample allocation not given. Repertoires of vaccine and placebo recipients were sequenced from samples collected on day 63 after the first injection.

The material sequenced was peripheral blood, taken in a trial of Ad26.COV2.S vaccine versus placebo. The origin of the receptors is a person aged 18-65 years who received the Ad26.COV2.S COVID-19 vaccine or a placebo.

The chain recombines TRBV7-6 with TRBJ2-1; 7 nucleotides line up with TRBD1. Germline V gene lookup returns CDR1 SGHVS and CDR2 FNYEAQ. The CDR3 contains 16 residues. The trim removed 5 bases at V and 5 bases at J, leaving 12 bases unmatched. The CDR3 loop is CASSTLQDRPDNEQFF. CDR3 in DNA: TGTGCCAGCAGCACCCTTCAGGACAGGCCTGACAATGAGCAGTTCTTC. Combining the CDR3 with reference TRBV7-6 and TRBJ2-1 gives the whole variable domain GAGVSQSPRYKVTKRGQDVALRCDPISGHVSLYWYRQALGQGPEFLTYFNYEAQQDKSGLPNDRFSAERPEGSISTLTIQRTEQRDSAMYRCASSTLQDRPDNEQFFGPGTRLTVL.

The chain employs TRBV6-5 and TRBJ1-1, with 9 bases aligning to TRBD1. Losses at the gene ends were 7 bases for V and 5 bases for J; bases not matched to a gene: 2. This CDR3 spans 12 amino acids. The germline V gene encodes CDR1 MNHEY and CDR2 SVGAGI. The CDR3 here is CASKTGGTEAFF. The DNA of the CDR3 is TGTGCCAGCAAGACAGGGGGAACTGAAGCTTTCTTT.

The chain has TRBV7-9 and TRBJ2-3; TRBD2 matches at 9 bases. The length of the CDR3 is 15 residues. Germline V gene lookup returns CDR1 SEHNR and CDR2 FQNEAQ (reference sequence). Unmatched junction bases numbered 3, after V lost 4 bases and J lost 1 base. The CDR3 loop is CASSYSGGGTDTQYF. The CDR3 DNA reads TGTGCCAGCAGCTATAGCGGGGGAGGCACAGATACGCAGTATTTT. Drawing the rest from reference TRBV7-9 and TRBJ2-3, the complete variable domain is DTGVSQNPRHKITKRGQNVTFRCDPISEHNRLYWYRQTLGQGPEFLTYFQNEAQLEKSRLLSDRFSAERPKGSFSTLEIQRTEQGDSAMYLCASSYSGGGTDTQYFGPGTRLTVL.

On this clone: With a much larger clone just one base away, this may be a read error. This chain uses TRBV11-3 with TRBJ2-7, with TRBD1 matching over 7 bases. This CDR3 contains 13 residues. J was trimmed by 2 bases and V by 5 bases; bases with no gene match: 3. CDR1 is SGHNT and CDR2 is YENEEA in the germline V gene. Here the CDR3 DNA reads TGTGCCAGCAGCCGACAGGGAACCTACGAGCAGTACTTC. It translates to CASSRQGTYEQYF. The variable domain in full, completed from reference TRBV11-3 and TRBJ2-7, reads EAGVVQSPRYKIIEKKQPVAFWCNPISGHNTLYWYLQNLGQGPELLIRYENEEAVDDSQLPKDRFSAERLKGVDSTLKIQPAELGDSAVYLCASSRQGTYEQYFGPGTRLTVT.

CDR3 DNA sequence: TGTGCCAGTAGCGACCGGGGACCGAACACCGGGGAGCTGTTTTTT. Amino acids: CASSDRGPNTGELFF. This sequence joins TRBV19 and TRBJ2-2; D assignment may be TRBD1 or TRBD2 (5 bases each). Trimming left V 6 bases short and J 0 bases short, with 11 bases between. This CDR3 contains 15 residues. The germline V gene encodes CDR1 LNHDA and CDR2 SQIVND (reference sequence).

The chain links TRBV5-6 to TRBJ2-7; no clear D. With 2 bases removed from V and 5 bases from J, the gap between germline ends came to 11 bases. The CDR3 contains 13 residues. The V gene's germline CDR1 is SGHDT and CDR2 YYEEEE. For the CDR3, the DNA is TGTGCCAGCAGCTTAACAGTTTGGAACGAGCAGTACTTC. Amino acids: CASSLTVWNEQYF.

This clone was counted a single time. The chain uses TRBV18 and TRBJ1-3; 10 nucleotides match TRBD1. Germline CDR1 KGHSH, CDR2 LQKENI. The CDR3 totals 16 residues. The ends lost 3 bases at V and 1 base at J; junction bases unmatched: 3. CDR3 DNA sequence: TGTGCCAGCTCACCTCAGGACAGGGGGTCTGGAAACACCATATATTTT. Protein product: CASSPQDRGSGNTIYF.

The genes are TRBV5-1 and TRBJ2-1; 11 nucleotides match TRBD2. The V gene end was trimmed by 4 bases and the J gene end by 7 bases; junction bases not matched to a gene: 7. CDR3 length: 15 amino acids. CDR1 and CDR2 (germline): SGHRS, YFSETQ. CDR3 loop: CASSPTSGATNEQFF. CDR3 DNA sequence: TGCGCCAGCAGCCCGACTAGCGGGGCCACTAATGAGCAGTTCTTC.

The chain has TRBV18 and TRBJ2-1; 10 bases are a match to TRBD2. The CDR3 has 16 amino acids. Germline V gene lookup returns CDR1 KGHSH and CDR2 LQKENI. With V trimmed by 0 bases and J by 5 bases, 4 bases remained unmatched. The CDR3 nucleotides read TGTGCCAGCTCACCACCTGAGCGGGGGGGCCACAATGAGCAGTTCTTC. Translation: CASSPPERGGHNEQFF.

The chain combines TRBV24-1 with TRBJ2-1; weak D call: TRBD2 (6 bases). The CDR3 spans 15 residues. Per the germline V gene, CDR1 is KGHDR and CDR2 is SFDVKD. V lost 5 bases and J 8 bases, leaving 18 bases between the germline ends. The DNA of the CDR3 is TGTGCCACCAGTGGCGGGACGCTTGCAATCCATGAGCAGTTCTTC. Its translation is CATSGGTLAIHEQFF.

This chain links TRBV10-1 with TRBJ2-7, with D maybe TRBD1 (6 bases). The V end was cut by 3 bases, the J end by 5 bases, with 11 bases between. Germline lookup yields CDR1 WNHNN and CDR2 SYGVQD (reference sequence). This CDR3 comprises 13 residues. CDR3 sequence: CASSDAQGHEQYF. The CDR3 nucleotides are TGCGCCAGCAGTGACGCACAGGGCCACGAGCAGTACTTC.

This rearrangement joins TRBV14 to TRBJ2-7; D could derive from TRBD1 or TRBD2 (5 bases each). CDR1 is SGHDN, CDR2 FVKESK, per germline. Trimming removed 4 bases at V and 7 bases at J, with 20 bases between. The CDR3 has 15 residues. This CDR3 is CASSLVGTDVKEQYF. The CDR3 nucleotides are TGTGCCAGCAGCCTTGTAGGGACCGACGTTAAAGAGCAGTACTTC.

J is TRBJ1-1 and V is TRBV2; weak D call: TRBD1 (6 bases). CDR1 and CDR2 (germline): SNHLY, FYNNEI. The CDR3 runs 13 residues. V lost 8 bases and J 0 bases, leaving 10 bases between the germline ends. CDR3 loop: CASSGDMNTEAFF. CDR3 bases: TGTGCCAGCTCCGGGGACATGAACACTGAAGCTTTCTTT.

This sequence joins TRBV2 and TRBJ1-1, with D uncertain. The CDR3 is 13 residues long. The V end was cut by 6 bases, the J end by 1 base, with 9 bases between. Germline CDR1 reads SNHLY; CDR2 reads FYNNEI. This CDR3 reads CASRQLGNTEAFF. The CDR3 DNA follows: TGTGCCAGCAGGCAACTCGGGAACACTGAAGCTTTCTTT.

The rearrangement links TRBV6-5 to TRBJ1-3; D remains unclear. Deletions cut 6 bases from V and 0 bases from J, with 12 bases between. The CDR3 length is 15 residues. Germline assignment: CDR1 MNHEY and CDR2 SVGAGI. The CDR3 sequence is CASSKTLGSGNTIYF. CDR3 DNA sequence: TGTGCCAGCAGCAAGACACTTGGCTCTGGAAACACCATATATTTT.

The genes are TRBV30 and TRBJ1-4; D gene ambiguous. Germline assignment: CDR1 GTSNPN and CDR2 SVGIG (reference sequence). V was trimmed by 5 bases and J by 0 bases, leaving 4 bases between them. The CDR3 spans 12 residues. In DNA form, the CDR3 reads TGTGCCTGGGGGGCAACTAATGAAAAACTGTTTTTT. It translates to CAWGATNEKLFF.

The rearrangement uses TRBV6-5 and TRBJ1-1, with D maybe TRBD1 (5 bases). This CDR3 has 14 residues. The V gene's germline CDR1 is MNHEY and CDR2 SVGAGI. The V gene lost 4 bases and the J gene lost 1 base, with 10 bases spanning the gap. This CDR3 is CASSLDRWNTEAFF. CDR3 sequence (DNA): TGTGCCAGCAGTTTAGACAGATGGAACACTGAAGCTTTCTTT.

In its sample, this clone was seen a few times. The chain recombines TRBV18 with TRBJ2-7; no clear D. CDR3 length: 15 amino acids. Germline V gene lookup returns CDR1 KGHSH and CDR2 LQKENI. The V end was cut by 0 bases, the J end by 2 bases, with 11 bases between. CDR3 region: CASSPPGMGTYEQYF. The CDR3 region has the DNA TGTGCCAGCTCACCACCTGGGATGGGTACCTACGAGCAGTACTTC.

The chain recombines TRBV12-3 or TRBV12-4 with TRBJ1-6, with 7 bases lining up with TRBD1. This CDR3 is 13 amino acids long. Trimming cost V 6 bases and J 9 bases; bases outside gene matches: 5. The DNA of the CDR3 is TGTGCCAGCAGCCCTCGGGACAGTTCACCCCTCCACTTT. Residues: CASSPRDSSPLHF.

This clone has only a few counts. The chain combines TRBV19 with TRBJ2-7, with no clear D. Trimming pared 0 bases from V and 0 bases from J, leaving 6 bases between. The CDR3 has 14 residues. Germline V gene sequence: CDR1 LNHDA, CDR2 SQIVND (reference sequence). The CDR3 nucleotides are TGTGCCAGTAGTATAGATCGGTACTCCTACGAGCAGTACTTC. Translation gives CASSIDRYSYEQYF.

This clone has a single count. V is TRBV7-9 and J is TRBJ2-4, with D possibly being TRBD2 (6 bases). Trimming left V 4 bases short and J 5 bases short, with 15 bases between. The CDR3 consists of 15 residues. In germline, CDR1 is SEHNR, CDR2 FQNEAQ (reference sequence). Here the CDR3 DNA reads TGTGCCAGCAGCTCGACTAGAAGGGACCAAAACATTCAGTACTTC. Translating gives CASSSTRRDQNIQYF.

The chain employs TRBV19 and TRBJ1-1, with D unclear. CDR3 size: 15 residues. Trimming removed 6 bases from V and 0 bases from J, with 14 bases in between. CDR1 and CDR2 (germline): LNHDA, SQIVND (reference sequence). As DNA, the CDR3 is TGTGCCAGTAGCATTTCGGGGTGGTTGAACACTGAAGCTTTCTTT. This encodes CASSISGWLNTEAFF.

This chain's CDR3 is CATSERQDTEAFF. CDR3 nucleotides: TGTGCCACCAGTGAGAGACAGGACACTGAAGCTTTCTTT. This chain links TRBV24-1 with TRBJ1-1; the D gene is possibly TRBD1 (6 bases). Germline V gene data show CDR1 as KGHDR and CDR2 as SFDVKD. V lost 4 bases, J lost 3 bases, and 8 bases lay in between. The CDR3 totals 13 residues.

This chain joins TRBV6-6 and TRBJ2-1, with a weak D call TRBD2 (6 bases). V was cut by 6 bases and J by 4 bases, with 16 bases left in between. This CDR3 region has 15 residues. Germline V gives CDR1 MNHNY, CDR2 SVGAGI (reference sequence). The CDR3 DNA reads TGTGCCAGCAGCTCCACCCGGGGGAGGTACAATGAGCAGTTCTTC. This codes for CASSSTRGRYNEQFF.

The V gene is TRBV18, the J gene TRBJ2-2; 10 nucleotides line up with TRBD1. After removal of 5 bases from V and 6 bases from J, the junction contained 6 bases not matched to a gene. Germline V gene lookup returns CDR1 KGHSH and CDR2 LQKENI. CDR3 size: 15 residues. The DNA for the CDR3 is TGTGCCAGCTCAAATGGACAGGGGGTCTCCGGGGAGCTGTTTTTT. Amino acid sequence: CASSNGQGVSGELFF.

This clone came up a few times. The CDR3 here is CASSESRWFLNTEAFF. The CDR3 bases are TGTGCCAGCAGTGAAAGTCGGTGGTTTCTGAACACTGAAGCTTTCTTT. This chain uses TRBV6-1 with TRBJ1-1; D remains ambiguous. V was pared by 2 bases and J by 0 bases, with 13 bases between. The CDR3 loop spans 16 amino acids. Germline assignment: CDR1 MNHNS and CDR2 SASEGT.

This chain links TRBV6-5 with TRBJ1-2; TRBD1 is a possible D gene (6 bases). The CDR3 loop spans 14 amino acids. Trimming took off 6 bases at V and 0 bases at J, with 11 bases between the two ends. Germline V lookup: CDR1 MNHEY, CDR2 SVGAGI. The CDR3 DNA sequence: TGTGCCAGCAGACAGGACAGAACTAACTATGGCTACACCTTC. Its protein is CASRQDRTNYGYTF.

As for this clone: At one boundary the junction diverges from the germline segment, which might be a read error. The CDR3 DNA follows: TGCGCCGGCAGGGATTTCGAGAGCACAGATACGCAGTATTTT. Amino acid sequence: CAGRDFESTDTQYF. The V and J genes are TRBV5-1 and TRBJ2-3; maybe TRBD1 (5 bases). Germline V gene sequence: CDR1 SGHRS, CDR2 YFSETQ. CDR3 length equals 14 residues.